This TCR beta chain was sequenced during a study of shared clonotypes between healthy human individuals. Study-level background: Used for every donor were three CD4 naive, three CD4 memory, two CD8 naive and one CD8 memory plate. Findings and limits, study-wide: The researchers took only blood, and tissue repertoires probably look different.

About this clone itself: The antigen is undetermined.

In the study's own analysis: Without quality scores, immunoSEQ junctional reads could not be filtered like full-length reads. TCRdb's table, derived via immunoSEQ multiplex PCR, lists solely in-frame clones and lacks some. V and J calls and clone size are those listed in that table; D and trimming were worked out from the DNA. The data hold around 1.9 million clones, with around 93% observed a single time. Germline CDR1 reads SQVTM; CDR2 reads ANQGSEA. CDR3 length: 15 residues. The naive CD8 subset, CD45RO-negative cells positively selected for CCR7, excluded terminally differentiated effector memory CD45RA+ cells.

Sample: naive CD8+ T cells from PBMCs. The V call is TRBV29-1, the J call TRBJ2-5; no clear D. The end of the DNA fits TRBJ2-7 better, so the J call may be wrong. The source is a man aged 18 to 29 in good health. Some clones in this sample may be carry-over from other donors' samples. The CDR3: CSVEDREQHSYEQYF. The CDR3 DNA follows: TGCAGCGTTGAAGATCGTGAGCAGCACTCCTACGAGCAGTACTTC.